This passage covers 15 T cell receptor beta chains from one sample sequenced in a study of a mutant IDH1 vaccine in newly diagnosed glioma. Time point specified: week 35, safety follow-up. Vaccine doses each comprised 300 ug of mutant IDH1 20-mer peptide, with topical imiquimod. TCRdb keeps only in-frame clones here, not all; method: immunoSEQ multiplex PCR. The sample includes some 30,000 clones, around 77% seen only once; the top ten take around a tenth. What these receptors recognize is not known. Source: PBMCs, taken from a glioma patient whose treatment included an IDH1 peptide vaccine. The receptors were gathered from a woman aged 25 to 39 with glioma. Some clones in this sample may be carry-over from other donors' samples.

The V and J genes are TRBV29-1 and TRBJ2-1, with D possibly matching TRBD2 (6 bases). The CDR3 consists of 10 residues. The ends were cut back, 6 bases at V and 6 bases at J, with 6 bases in the middle. Per germline, CDR1 SQVTM and CDR2 ANQGSEA. The CDR3: CSVTSNEQFF. The DNA of the CDR3 is TGCAGCGTGACTAGCAATGAGCAGTTCTTC.

The chain links TRBV10-1 to TRBJ1-1; D call uncertain. The V gene lost 7 bases and the J gene lost 7 bases, with 16 bases spanning the gap. Germline CDR1 reads WNHNN; CDR2 reads SYGVQD (reference sequence). The CDR3 runs to 13 residues. CDR3 amino acids: CASKREVWGEAFF. CDR3 DNA sequence: TGCGCCAGCAAAAGGGAGGTTTGGGGTGAAGCTTTCTTT.

J is TRBJ2-2 and V is TRBV2, with D possibly TRBD1 on 6 matching bases. From germline, CDR1 is SNHLY and CDR2 FYNNEI. This CDR3 comprises 13 residues. Trimming took off 3 bases at V and 5 bases at J, with 7 bases between the two ends. CDR3 loop: CASSDRGTGELFF. For the CDR3, the DNA is TGTGCCAGCAGTGACAGGGGAACCGGGGAGCTGTTTTTT.

The chain has TRBV6-6 and TRBJ2-3; D call uncertain. Germline lookup yields CDR1 MNHNY and CDR2 SVGAGI (reference sequence). Trimming stripped 5 bases from V and 3 bases from J, with 18 bases between. The CDR3 sequence is 16 residues long. The CDR3 protein is CASSPYVAEQTDTQYF. The CDR3 region has the DNA TGTGCCAGCAGTCCATACGTGGCGGAGCAGACAGATACGCAGTATTTT.

CDR3 bases: TGTGCCAGCAGCCGCCGGGTCTCTGGGGCCAACGTCCTGACTTTC. This sequence encodes CASSRRVSGANVLTF. This chain uses TRBV5-6 with TRBJ2-6, with no clear D. Trimming took 4 bases from V and 0 from J, leaving 8 bases between them. This CDR3 has 15 residues. Germline V CDR1 and CDR2: SGHDT, YYEEEE.

This chain links TRBV15 with TRBJ1-1; TRBD1 matches 9 bases. Germline V lookup: CDR1 LNHNV, CDR2 YYDKDF (reference sequence). The CDR3 contains 16 residues. V shed 5 bases and J 0 bases; nucleotides not matched to a gene: 7. The CDR3 spells CATSGRTGVMNTEAFF. CDR3 DNA sequence: TGTGCCACCAGCGGGAGGACAGGGGTGATGAACACTGAAGCTTTCTTT.

V usage is TRBV11-2 and J usage is TRBJ2-7, with 11 bases lining up with TRBD2. CDR3 length equals 15 residues. The J segment lost 3 bases and the V segment lost 3 bases, leaving 4 bases of the junction unmatched. Germline assignment: CDR1 SGHAT and CDR2 FQNNGV. The CDR3 here is CASSFTTSGNYEQYF. The CDR3 nucleotides are TGTGCCAGCAGCTTCACGACTAGCGGGAACTACGAGCAGTACTTC.

The J gene is TRBJ2-1, the V gene TRBV25-1, with 8 bases fitting TRBD2. Germline V CDR1 and CDR2: MGHDK, SYGVNS. V dropped 4 bases and J dropped 5; count of bases not matched to a gene: 4. The CDR3 loop spans 14 amino acids. CDR3 nucleotide sequence: TGTGCCAGCAGTGGTTTACTAGCGGACAATGAGCAGTTCTTC. This encodes CASSGLLADNEQFF.

V usage is TRBV19 and J usage is TRBJ1-2, with D maybe TRBD1 (5 bases). Looked up from germline, CDR1 is LNHDA and CDR2 is SQIVND (reference sequence). The germline V and J ends were trimmed by 7 bases and 2 bases, with 23 bases remaining between them. The CDR3 loop spans 17 amino acids. The CDR3 DNA sequence: TGTGCCAGTACGCCGCTACCACCCGGGACGGTGAACTATGGCTACACCTTC. As protein: CASTPLPPGTVNYGYTF.

The chain couples TRBV29-1 to TRBJ1-2, with 10 bases lining up with TRBD1. The CDR3 has 12 residues. Losses at the gene ends were 4 bases for V and 13 bases for J; bases not matched to a gene: 9. Germline assignment: CDR1 SQVTM and CDR2 ANQGSEA. The CDR3 nucleotides are TGCAGCGTTGGATCGGGACAGGGGCGTTCCACCTTC. It is translated as CSVGSGQGRSTF.

The J gene is TRBJ2-5, the V gene TRBV5-4; 12 nucleotides align to TRBD1. Germline V gene sequence: CDR1 SGHNT, CDR2 YYREEE (reference sequence). CDR3 length equals 16 residues. With V trimmed by 0 bases and J by 4 bases, 4 bases remained unmatched. The CDR3 is CASSLVGTGGGETQYF. CDR3 bases: TGTGCCAGCAGCTTGGTCGGGACAGGGGGCGGAGAGACCCAGTACTTC.

The CDR3 here is CASSLGSKQLETQYF. CDR3 DNA: TGCGCCAGCAGCTTAGGCAGCAAGCAATTGGAGACCCAGTACTTC. V is TRBV5-1 and J is TRBJ2-5; D remains unclear. Germline CDR1 SGHRS, CDR2 YFSETQ. The CDR3 length is 15 residues. Trimming pared 2 bases from V and 5 bases from J, leaving 16 bases between.

Here the CDR3 DNA reads TGTGCCAGCAGCGGGAGGGGGCTAGCGGGAGTATTCAATGAGCAGTTCTTC. It translates to CASSGRGLAGVFNEQFF. The chain links TRBV5-6 to TRBJ2-1, with 10 positions matching TRBD2. The junction had 13 bases not matched to a gene; V was cut back by 4 bases and J by 6 bases. The CDR3 spans 17 residues. Looked up from germline, CDR1 is SGHDT and CDR2 is YYEEEE.

In nucleotides, the CDR3 is TGTGCCTCTAGGGCGGGGAGCTCCTACGAGCAGTACTTC. Translated: CASRAGSSYEQYF. V is TRBV28 and J is TRBJ2-7; D is possibly TRBD2 (6 bases). Trimming pared 11 bases from V and 0 bases from J, leaving 14 bases between. From germline, CDR1 is MDHEN and CDR2 SYDVKM. There are 13 residues in the CDR3.

A few counts support this clone. This chain connects TRBV30 to TRBJ2-6; 7 bases align to TRBD2. The ends lost 2 bases at V and 0 bases at J; junction bases unmatched: 16. Germline V gives CDR1 GTSNPN, CDR2 SVGIG (reference sequence). CDR3 length: 20 residues. The CDR3 protein is CAWSLSGAGWGGSGANVLTF. DNA of the CDR3: TGTGCCTGGAGTTTGTCAGGAGCTGGATGGGGGGGCTCTGGGGCCAACGTCCTGACTTTC.